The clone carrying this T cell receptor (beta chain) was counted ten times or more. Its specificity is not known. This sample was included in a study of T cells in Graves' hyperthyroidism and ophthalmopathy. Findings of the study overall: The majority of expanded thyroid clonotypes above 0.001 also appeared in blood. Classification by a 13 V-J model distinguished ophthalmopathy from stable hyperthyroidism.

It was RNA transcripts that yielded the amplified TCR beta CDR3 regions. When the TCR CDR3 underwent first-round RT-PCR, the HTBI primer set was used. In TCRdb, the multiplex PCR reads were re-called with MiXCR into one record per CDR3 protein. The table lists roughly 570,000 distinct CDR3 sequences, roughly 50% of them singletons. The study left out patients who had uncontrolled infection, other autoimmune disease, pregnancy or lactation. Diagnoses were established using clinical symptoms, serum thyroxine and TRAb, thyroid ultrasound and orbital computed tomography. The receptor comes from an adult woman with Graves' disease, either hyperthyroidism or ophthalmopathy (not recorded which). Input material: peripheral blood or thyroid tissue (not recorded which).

CDR3 DNA: TGCGCCAGCAGCTTGCAAGCGGGAGTTTCCGAGCAGTACTTC. Residues: CASSLQAGVSEQYF. The gene calls are TRBV5-1 and TRBJ2-7, with TRBD2 matching 8 bases. The junction had 6 bases not matched to a gene; V was cut back by 1 base and J by 6 bases. From germline, CDR1 is SGHRS and CDR2 YFSETQ. The CDR3 covers 14 residues.